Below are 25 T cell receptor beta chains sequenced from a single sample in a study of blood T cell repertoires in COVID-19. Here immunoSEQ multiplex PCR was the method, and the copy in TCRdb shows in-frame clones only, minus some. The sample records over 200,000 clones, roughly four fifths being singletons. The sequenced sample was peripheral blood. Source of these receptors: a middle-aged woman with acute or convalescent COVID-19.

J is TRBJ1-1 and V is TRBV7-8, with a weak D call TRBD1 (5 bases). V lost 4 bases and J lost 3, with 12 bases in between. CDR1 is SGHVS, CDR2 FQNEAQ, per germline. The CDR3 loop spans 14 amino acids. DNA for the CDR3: TGTGCCAGCAGCTCAAGGGGCAGGGACACTGAAGCTTTCTTT. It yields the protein CASSSRGRDTEAFF.

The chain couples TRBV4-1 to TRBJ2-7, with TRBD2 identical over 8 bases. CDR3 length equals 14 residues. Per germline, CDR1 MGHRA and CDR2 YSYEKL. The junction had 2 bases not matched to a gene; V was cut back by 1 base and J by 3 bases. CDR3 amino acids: CASSQVSGSYEQYF. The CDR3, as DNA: TGCGCCAGCAGCCAAGTCAGCGGGAGCTACGAGCAGTACTTC.

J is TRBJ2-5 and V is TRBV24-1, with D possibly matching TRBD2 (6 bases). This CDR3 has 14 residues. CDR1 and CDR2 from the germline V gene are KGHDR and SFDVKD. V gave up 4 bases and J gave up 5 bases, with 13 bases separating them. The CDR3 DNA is TGTGCCACCAGTGAGGGGGGTATTGGGGAGACCCAGTACTTC. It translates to CATSEGGIGETQYF.

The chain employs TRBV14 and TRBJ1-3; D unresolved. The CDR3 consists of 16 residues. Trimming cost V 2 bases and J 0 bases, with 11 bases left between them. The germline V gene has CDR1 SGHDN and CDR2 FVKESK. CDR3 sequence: CASSQMTPSSGNTIYF. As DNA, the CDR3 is TGTGCCAGCAGCCAAATGACACCGAGCTCTGGAAACACCATATATTTT. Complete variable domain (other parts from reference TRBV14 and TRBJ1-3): EAGVTQFPSHSVIEKGQTVTLRCDPISGHDNLYWYRRVMGKEIKFLLHFVKESKQDESGMPNNRFLAERTGGTYSTLKVQPAELEDSGVYFCASSQMTPSSGNTIYFGEGSWLTVV.

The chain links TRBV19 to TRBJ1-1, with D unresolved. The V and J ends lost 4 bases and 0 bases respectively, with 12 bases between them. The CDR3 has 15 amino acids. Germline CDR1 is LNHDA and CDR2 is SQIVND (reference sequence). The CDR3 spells CASSNYGNMNTEAFF. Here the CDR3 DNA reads TGTGCCAGTAGTAATTATGGCAACATGAACACTGAAGCTTTCTTT.

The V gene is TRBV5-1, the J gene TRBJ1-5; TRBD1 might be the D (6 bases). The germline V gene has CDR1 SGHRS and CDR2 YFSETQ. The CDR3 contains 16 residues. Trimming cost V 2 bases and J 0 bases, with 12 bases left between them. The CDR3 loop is CASSLGDKLSNQPQHF. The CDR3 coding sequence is TGCGCCAGCAGCTTAGGGGACAAACTTAGCAATCAGCCCCAGCATTTT.

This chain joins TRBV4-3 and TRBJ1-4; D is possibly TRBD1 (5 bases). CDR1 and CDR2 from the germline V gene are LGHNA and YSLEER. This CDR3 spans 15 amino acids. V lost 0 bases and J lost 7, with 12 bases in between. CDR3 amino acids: CASSQDWGGFEKLFF. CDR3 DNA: TGCGCCAGCAGCCAAGATTGGGGGGGGTTTGAAAAACTGTTTTTT.

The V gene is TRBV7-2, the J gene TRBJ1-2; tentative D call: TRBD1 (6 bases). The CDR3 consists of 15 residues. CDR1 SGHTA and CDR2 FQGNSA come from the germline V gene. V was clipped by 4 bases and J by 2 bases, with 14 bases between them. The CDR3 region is CASSSYREGNYGYTF. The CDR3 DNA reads TGTGCCAGCAGCTCCTACAGGGAGGGAAACTATGGCTACACCTTC.

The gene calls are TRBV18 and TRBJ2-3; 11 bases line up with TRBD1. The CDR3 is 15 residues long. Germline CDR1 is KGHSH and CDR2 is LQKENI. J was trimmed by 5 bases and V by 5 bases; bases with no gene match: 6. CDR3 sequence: CASSSGQGDLDTQYF. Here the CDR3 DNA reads TGTGCCAGCTCATCGGGACAGGGGGATCTAGATACGCAGTATTTT. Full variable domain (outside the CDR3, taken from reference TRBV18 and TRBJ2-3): NAGVMQNPRHLVRRRGQEARLRCSPMKGHSHVYWYRQLPEEGLKFMVYLQKENIIDESGMPKERFSAEFPKEGPSILRIQQVVRGDSAAYFCASSSGQGDLDTQYFGPGTRLTVL.

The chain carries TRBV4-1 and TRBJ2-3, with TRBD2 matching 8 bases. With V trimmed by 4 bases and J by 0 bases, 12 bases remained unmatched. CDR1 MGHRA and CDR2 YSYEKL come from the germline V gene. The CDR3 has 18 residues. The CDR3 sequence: CASSPGGGRQGSTDTQYF. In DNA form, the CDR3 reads TGCGCCAGCAGCCCCGGGGGCGGGAGGCAGGGGAGCACAGATACGCAGTATTTT.

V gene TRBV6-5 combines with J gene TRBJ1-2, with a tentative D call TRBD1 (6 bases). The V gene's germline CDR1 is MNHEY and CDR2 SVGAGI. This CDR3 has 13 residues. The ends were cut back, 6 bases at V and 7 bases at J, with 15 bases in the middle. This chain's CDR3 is CASRNRESSGYTF. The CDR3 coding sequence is TGTGCCAGCAGGAACAGGGAATCCAGTGGCTACACCTTC.

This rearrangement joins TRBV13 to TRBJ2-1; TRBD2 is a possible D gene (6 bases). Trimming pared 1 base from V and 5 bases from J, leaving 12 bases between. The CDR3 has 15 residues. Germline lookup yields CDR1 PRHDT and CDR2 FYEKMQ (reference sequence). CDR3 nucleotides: TGTGCCAGCAGCTTAGAATTCGGGAGAGACAATGAGCAGTTCTTC. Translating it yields CASSLEFGRDNEQFF.

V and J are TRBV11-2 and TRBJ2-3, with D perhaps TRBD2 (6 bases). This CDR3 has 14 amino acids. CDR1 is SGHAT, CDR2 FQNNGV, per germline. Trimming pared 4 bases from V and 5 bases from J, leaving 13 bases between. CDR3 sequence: CASSSEPGEDTQYF. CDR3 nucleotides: TGTGCCAGCAGCTCCGAACCGGGAGAAGATACGCAGTATTTT.

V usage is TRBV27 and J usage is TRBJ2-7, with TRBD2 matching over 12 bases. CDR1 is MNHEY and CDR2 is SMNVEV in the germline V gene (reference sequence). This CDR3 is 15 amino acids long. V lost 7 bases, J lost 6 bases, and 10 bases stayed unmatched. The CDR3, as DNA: TGTGCCAGCACCCCCGGGACTAGCGGGTCGTCCGAGCAGTACTTC. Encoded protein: CASTPGTSGSSEQYF.

The CDR3 bases are TGTGCCAGCAGTGGACAGGGGTTTAATCAGCCCCAGCATTTT. Its protein is CASSGQGFNQPQHF. The chain links TRBV2 to TRBJ1-5, with TRBD1 identical over 8 bases. The J segment lost 4 bases and the V segment lost 4 bases, leaving 3 bases of the junction unmatched. The CDR3 extends over 14 amino acids. The V gene's germline CDR1 is SNHLY and CDR2 FYNNEI.

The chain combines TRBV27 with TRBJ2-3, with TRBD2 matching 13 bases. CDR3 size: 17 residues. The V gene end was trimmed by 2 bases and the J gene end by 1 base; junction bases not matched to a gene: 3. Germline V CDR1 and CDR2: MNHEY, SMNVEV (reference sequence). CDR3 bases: TGTGCCAGCAGTTTACCCGGGACTAGCGGGGGCACAGATACGCAGTATTTT. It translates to CASSLPGTSGGTDTQYF.

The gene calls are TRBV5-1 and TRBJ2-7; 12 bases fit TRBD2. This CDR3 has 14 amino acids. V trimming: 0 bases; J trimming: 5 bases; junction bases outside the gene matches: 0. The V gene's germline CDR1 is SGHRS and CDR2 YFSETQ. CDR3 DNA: TGCGCCAGCAGCTTGGGACTAGCGGGGGACGAGCAGTACTTC. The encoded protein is CASSLGLAGDEQYF.

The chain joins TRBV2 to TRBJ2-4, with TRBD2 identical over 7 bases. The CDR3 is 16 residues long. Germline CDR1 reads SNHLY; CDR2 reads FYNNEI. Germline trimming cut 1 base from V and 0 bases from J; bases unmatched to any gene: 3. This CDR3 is CASSEEAGLAKNIQYF. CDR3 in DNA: TGTGCCAGCAGTGAAGAAGCGGGACTAGCCAAAAACATTCAGTACTTC.

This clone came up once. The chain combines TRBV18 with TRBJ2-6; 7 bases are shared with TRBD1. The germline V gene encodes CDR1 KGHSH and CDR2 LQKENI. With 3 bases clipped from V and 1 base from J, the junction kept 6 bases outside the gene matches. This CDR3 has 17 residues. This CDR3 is CASSPPGQYSGANVLTF. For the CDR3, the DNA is TGTGCCAGCTCACCCCCGGGACAGTATTCTGGGGCCAACGTCCTGACTTTC.

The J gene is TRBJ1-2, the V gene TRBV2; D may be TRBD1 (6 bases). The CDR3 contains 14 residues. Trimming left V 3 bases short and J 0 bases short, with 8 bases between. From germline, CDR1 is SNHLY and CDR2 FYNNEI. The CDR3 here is CASSDRTANYGYTF. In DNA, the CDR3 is TGTGCCAGCAGTGATAGGACAGCTAACTATGGCTACACCTTC.

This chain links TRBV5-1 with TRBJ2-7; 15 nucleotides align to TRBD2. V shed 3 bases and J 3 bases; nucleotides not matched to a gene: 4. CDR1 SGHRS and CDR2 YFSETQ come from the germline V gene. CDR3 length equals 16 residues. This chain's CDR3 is CASSWGLAGGLYEQYF. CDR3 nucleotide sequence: TGCGCCAGCAGCTGGGGACTAGCGGGAGGACTCTACGAGCAGTACTTC.

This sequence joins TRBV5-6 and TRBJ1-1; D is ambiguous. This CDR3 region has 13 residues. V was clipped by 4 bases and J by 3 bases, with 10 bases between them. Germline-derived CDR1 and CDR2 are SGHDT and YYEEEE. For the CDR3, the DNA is TGTGCCAGCAGCCCGAGGGTGGACACTGAAGCTTTCTTT. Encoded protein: CASSPRVDTEAFF. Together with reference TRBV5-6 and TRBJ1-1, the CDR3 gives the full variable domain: DAGVTQSPTHLIKTRGQQVTLRCSPKSGHDTVSWYQQALGQGPQFIFQYYEEEERQRGNFPDRFSGHQFPNYSSELNVNALLLGDSALYLCASSPRVDTEAFFGQGTRLTVV.

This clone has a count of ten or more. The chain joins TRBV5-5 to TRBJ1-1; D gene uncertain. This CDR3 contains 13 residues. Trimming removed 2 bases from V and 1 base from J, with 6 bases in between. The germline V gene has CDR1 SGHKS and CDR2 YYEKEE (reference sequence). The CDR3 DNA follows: TGTGCCAGCAGCTTCGTCGGGAACACTGAAGCTTTCTTT. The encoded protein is CASSFVGNTEAFF.

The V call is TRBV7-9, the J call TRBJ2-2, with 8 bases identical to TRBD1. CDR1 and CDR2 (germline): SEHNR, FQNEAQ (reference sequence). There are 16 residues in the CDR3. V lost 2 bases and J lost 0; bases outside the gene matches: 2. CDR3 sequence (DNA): TGTGCCAGCAGCTTATCAGGGGGCGCGAACACCGGGGAGCTGTTTTTT. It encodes CASSLSGGANTGELFF.

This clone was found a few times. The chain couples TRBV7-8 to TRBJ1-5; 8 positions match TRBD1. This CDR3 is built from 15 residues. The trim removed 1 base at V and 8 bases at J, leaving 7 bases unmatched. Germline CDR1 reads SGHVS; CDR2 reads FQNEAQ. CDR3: CASSLDRGSKEPQHF. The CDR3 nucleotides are TGTGCCAGCAGCTTAGACAGGGGGTCAAAGGAGCCCCAGCATTTT. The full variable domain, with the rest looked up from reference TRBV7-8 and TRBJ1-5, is GAGVSQSPRYKVAKRGQDVALRCDPISGHVSLFWYQQALGQGPEFLTYFQNEAQLDKSGLPSDRFFAERPEGSVSTLKIQRTQQEDSAVYLCASSLDRGSKEPQHFGDGTRLSIL.